These T cell receptor beta chains were read from a single sample in a study of shared clonotypes between healthy human individuals. Sequencing was performed with immunoSEQ multiplex PCR; in TCRdb, only in-frame clones are kept and a portion is missing. The profile shows some 2 million clones, around 96% of them singletons. Sequenced: naive CD8+ T cells sorted from blood. The receptors were sampled from a man aged 18 to 30 in good health. Each CDR3 is given with its conserved first and last residue. D genes are given only for firm matches. Size is stated for part of the rows, as once, few or many counts, or as a class when the clone is expanded.

>NA|TRBV27|TRBJ2-7|NA
CASRGEGYEQYF
TGTGCCAGCAGAGGAGAAGGCTACGAGCAGTACTTC
>NA|TRBV19|TRBJ2-7|NA
CASSIGVTYEQYF
TGTGCCAGTAGTATAGGGGTCACGTACGAGCAGTACTTC
>NA|TRBV7-8|TRBJ2-5|NA
CASSLGVTRETQYF
TGTGCCAGCAGTTTGGGGGTCACAAGAGAGACCCAGTACTTC
>NA|TRBV6-6|TRBJ2-7|NA
CASSHSGPSYEQYF
TGTGCCAGCAGCCATAGCGGTCCCTCCTACGAGCAGTACTTC
>NA|TRBV30|TRBJ1-5|NA
CAWRSGSSGQPQHF
TGTGCCTGGAGGTCAGGGAGTTCAGGTCAGCCCCAGCATTTT
>NA|TRBV7-2|TRBJ1-1|NA
CASSLVGGVDTEAFF
TGTGCCAGCAGCTTAGTAGGGGGTGTGGACACTGAAGCTTTCTTT
>NA|TRBV27|TRBJ1-6|NA
CASSYRVGNSPLHF
TGTGCCAGCAGTTATAGGGTGGGTAATTCACCCCTCCACTTT
>NA|TRBV28|TRBJ1-2|NA
CASSFTIRASLDYGYTF
TGTGCCAGCAGTTTTACGATCAGGGCAAGTTTGGACTATGGCTACACCTTC
>TRBD1|TRBV30|TRBJ2-5|NA
CAWDRGQETQYF
TGTGCCTGGGACAGGGGCCAAGAGACCCAGTACTTC
>NA|TRBV4-1|TRBJ2-7|NA
CASSQADSSNEQYF
TGCGCCAGCAGCCAAGCGGACAGTTCGAACGAGCAGTACTTC
>NA|TRBV19|TRBJ2-5|NA
CASSKTVQETQYF
TGTGCCAGTAGTAAGACAGTGCAAGAGACCCAGTACTTC
>NA|TRBV15|TRBJ2-6|NA
CATSRRPSGANVLTF
TGTGCCACCAGCAGGCGCCCCTCTGGGGCCAACGTCCTGACTTTC
>NA|TRBV13|TRBJ2-2|NA
CASRLATWGELFF
TGTGCCAGCAGACTAGCCACTTGGGGGGAGCTGTTTTTT
>TRBD1|TRBV28|TRBJ1-1|NA
CASRGGPPEAFF
TGTGCCAGCAGAGGGGGCCCCCCGGAAGCTTTCTTT
>TRBD2|TRBV5-1|TRBJ2-5|NA
CASSLAIAGGYQETQYF
TGCGCCAGCAGCTTGGCCATAGCGGGGGGGTACCAAGAGACCCAGTACTTC
>TRBD1|TRBV19|TRBJ2-2|NA
CASSPGTGDGELFF
TGTGCCAGTAGTCCTGGGACAGGGGACGGGGAGCTGTTTTTT
>NA|TRBV10-2|TRBJ1-2|NA
CASSETSAAYGYTF
TGCGCCAGCAGTGAGACCTCAGCGGCTTATGGCTACACCTTC
>TRBD1|TRBV5-5|TRBJ2-5|NA
CASSEGQVEVQTQYF
TGTGCCAGCAGCGAGGGACAGGTTGAGGTTCAGACCCAGTACTTC
>TRBD2|TRBV5-6|TRBJ2-5|NA
CASSWWLAGQETQYF
TGTGCCAGCAGCTGGTGGCTAGCGGGGCAAGAGACCCAGTACTTC
>NA|TRBV28|TRBJ1-1|NA
CASSSVRQEAFF
TGTGCCAGCAGTTCGGTTAGGCAAGAAGCTTTCTTT
>NA|TRBV28|TRBJ1-1|NA
CASSQRGGLNTEAFF
TGTGCCAGCAGTCAAAGGGGGGGTCTGAACACTGAAGCTTTCTTT
>TRBD1|TRBV7-6|TRBJ1-3|NA
CASSAGTGRNTIYF
TGTGCCAGCAGCGCAGGGACAGGGAGAAACACCATATATTTT
>NA|TRBV7-9|TRBJ2-7|NA
CASSLNHMREQYF
TGTGCCAGCAGCTTAAATCACATGCGCGAGCAGTACTTC
>NA|TRBV19|TRBJ1-2|NA
CASSAVPNYGYTF
TGTGCCAGTAGTGCCGTTCCTAACTATGGCTACACCTTC
>NA|TRBV10-2|TRBJ2-1|NA
CASSLPYNEQFF
TGCGCCAGCAGCCTCCCCTACAATGAGCAGTTCTTC
>TRBD1|TRBV6-1|TRBJ2-3|NA
CASSVRRRTGLNTDTQYF
TGTGCCAGCAGTGTCCGCCGAAGGACAGGGCTAAACACAGATACGCAGTATTTT
>NA|TRBV11-2|TRBJ2-5|NA
CASSFEPSSQETQYF
TGTGCCAGCAGCTTTGAACCTAGTTCTCAAGAGACCCAGTACTTC
>NA|TRBV5-1|TRBJ1-1|NA
CASSLGGQLEAFF
TGCGCCAGCAGCTTAGGAGGACAGCTTGAAGCTTTCTTT
>NA|TRBV10-3|TRBJ1-5|NA
CAISESVQNQPQHF
TGTGCCATCAGTGAGTCCGTACAGAATCAGCCCCAGCATTTT
>TRBD1|TRBV4-3|TRBJ1-2|NA
CASSQVRDSSNYGYTF
TGCGCCAGCAGCCAAGTCCGGGACAGTAGCAACTATGGCTACACCTTC
>TRBD2|TRBV7-6|TRBJ2-2|NA
CASSPGLAGSGELFF
TGTGCCAGCAGCCCGGGACTAGCGGGTTCCGGGGAGCTGTTTTTT
>NA|TRBV28|TRBJ2-5|NA
CASSLRGGAETQYF
TGTGCCAGCAGTTTACGAGGGGGGGCGGAGACCCAGTACTTC
>NA|TRBV6-6|TRBJ2-1|NA
CASSYNVGVDNEQFF
TGTGCCAGCAGTTACAACGTGGGGGTTGACAATGAGCAGTTCTTC
>TRBD2|TRBV27|TRBJ2-1|NA
CASSLLAGALNNEQFF
TGTGCCAGCAGTCTCCTGGCGGGAGCTTTGAACAATGAGCAGTTCTTC
>NA|TRBV5-4|TRBJ1-2|NA
CASTGTEGMDGYTF
TGTGCCAGCACCGGGACGGAGGGAATGGATGGCTACACCTTC
>NA|TRBV29-1|TRBJ1-4|NA
CSVVDRRTEKLFF
TGCAGCGTTGTTGACAGGCGAACAGAAAAACTGTTTTTT
>NA|TRBV10-2|TRBJ1-4|NA
CASSVPGNEKLFF
TGCGCCAGCAGTGTGCCAGGGAATGAAAAACTGTTTTTT
>NA|TRBV27|TRBJ2-7|NA
CASSLTGVEQYF
TGTGCCAGCAGCCTGACTGGGGTCGAGCAGTACTTC
>NA|TRBV7-9|TRBJ2-5|once
CASSYPRGARVETQYF
TGTGCCAGCAGCTACCCCCGGGGGGCCCGGGTAGAGACCCAGTACTTC
>NA|TRBV19|TRBJ1-5|NA
CASSQPHQPQHF
TGTGCCAGTAGCCAGCCCCATCAGCCCCAGCATTTT
>NA|TRBV7-2|TRBJ2-2|NA
CASSPSTNTGELFF
TGTGCCAGCAGCCCAAGTACGAACACCGGGGAGCTGTTTTTT
>NA|TRBV10-3|TRBJ2-5|NA
CAISELMQGFGETQYF
TGTGCCATCAGTGAGCTAATGCAGGGTTTTGGAGAGACCCAGTACTTC
>TRBD2|TRBV7-9|TRBJ2-3|NA
CASSLAPAGGDTDTQYF
TGTGCCAGCAGCTTAGCGCCAGCGGGGGGGGACACAGATACGCAGTATTTT
>NA|TRBV6-1|TRBJ2-1|NA
CASREGTYNEQFF
TGTGCCAGCAGAGAGGGCACCTACAATGAGCAGTTCTTC
>TRBD2|TRBV10-3|TRBJ2-1|NA
CAISGDSGSSTPNEQFF
TGTGCCATCAGTGGCGATAGCGGGAGTTCAACCCCCAATGAGCAGTTCTTC
>TRBD1|TRBV7-2|TRBJ1-2|NA
CASSRPSGGLNYGYTF
TGTGCCAGCAGCCGTCCCTCAGGGGGCCTGAACTATGGCTACACCTTC
>NA|TRBV27|TRBJ1-1|NA
CASSLSGGLNTEAFF
TGTGCCAGCAGTTTATCTGGCGGATTGAACACTGAAGCTTTCTTT
>NA|TRBV28|TRBJ1-5|NA
CASILQGWNQPQHF
TGTGCCAGCATTCTACAGGGTTGGAATCAGCCCCAGCATTTT
>TRBD1|TRBV27|TRBJ1-5|NA
CASSQGAHQPQHF
TGTGCCAGCAGTCAGGGGGCTCATCAGCCCCAGCATTTT
>NA|TRBV30|TRBJ2-7|NA
CAWSVSGERNEQYF
TGTGCCTGGAGTGTATCTGGGGAGAGGAACGAGCAGTACTTC
>NA|TRBV5-4|TRBJ2-7|NA
CASSLGDSLGEQYF
TGTGCCAGCAGCTTGGGGGACTCCCTGGGGGAGCAGTACTTC
>TRBD2|TRBV13|TRBJ2-5|NA
CASSLGGGTQETQYF
TGTGCCAGCAGCTTAGGCGGGGGGACGCAAGAGACCCAGTACTTC
>NA|TRBV6-4|TRBJ2-7|NA
CASSDSADLVF
TGTGCCAGCAGTGACTCTGCAGATCTGGTCTTC
>NA|TRBV7-2|TRBJ2-3|NA
CASSQSTDTQYF
TGTGCCAGCAGTCAGAGTACAGATACGCAGTATTTT
>TRBD2|TRBV19|TRBJ2-2|NA
CASRGLAGGNTGELFF
TGTGCCAGTAGAGGACTAGCGGGAGGAAACACCGGGGAGCTGTTTTTT
>NA|TRBV9|TRBJ1-2|NA
CASSVVAGNYGYTF
TGTGCCAGCAGCGTAGTGGCAGGGAACTATGGCTACACCTTC
>TRBD2|TRBV5-1|TRBJ2-7|NA
CASSFTAGGLYEQYF
TGCGCCAGCAGCTTCACAGCGGGGGGGCTCTACGAGCAGTACTTC
>TRBD1|TRBV7-9|TRBJ2-7|NA
CASSSSTDRGIREQYF
TGTGCCAGCAGCTCCAGTACGGACAGGGGGATCCGGGAGCAGTACTTC
>NA|TRBV11-2|TRBJ2-1|NA
CASSLGDWSSYNEQFF
TGTGCCAGCAGCTTAGGGGACTGGAGCTCCTACAATGAGCAGTTCTTC